What follows are 11 T cell receptor beta chains derived from one specimen sequenced in a study of shared clonotypes between healthy human individuals. The method was immunoSEQ multiplex PCR; TCRdb's version includes in-frame clones alone and lacks a portion of them. Of about 2.1 million clones listed, around 93% were seen once; the top ten hold around 1.8%. CD45RO negativity and positive selection for CCR7 defined naive CD8 cells, a population that excluded terminally differentiated effector memory CD45RA+ cells. The sequenced sample was naive CD8+ T cells from PBMCs. The source is a man aged 18 to 30 in good health. Some clones in this sample may be carry-over from other donors' samples.

This clone has just one count. The chain links TRBV9 to TRBJ2-7; D not certain. CDR1 and CDR2 from the germline V gene are SGDLS and YYNGEE. Trimming left V 1 base short and J 0 bases short, with 8 bases between. There are 14 residues in the CDR3. The CDR3 loop is CASSVSAASYEQYF. CDR3 DNA sequence: TGTGCCAGCAGCGTATCGGCAGCCTCCTACGAGCAGTACTTC.

The chain joins TRBV28 to TRBJ2-5, with 8 positions matching TRBD1. Unmatched junction bases numbered 7, after V lost 3 bases and J lost 7 bases. Germline CDR1 is MDHEN and CDR2 is SYDVKM. This CDR3 comprises 14 residues. The CDR3 loop reads CASSFIGTGWTQYF. In DNA form, the CDR3 reads TGTGCCAGCAGTTTCATAGGGACAGGTTGGACCCAGTACTTC.

The chain has TRBV7-9 and TRBJ2-7, with D possibly matching TRBD2 (6 bases). V lost 5 bases, J lost 1 base, and 18 bases lay in between. The CDR3 totals 16 residues. CDR1 is SEHNR and CDR2 is FQNEAQ in the germline V gene (reference sequence). The CDR3: CASSPPSWGTSYEQYF. DNA for the CDR3: TGTGCCAGCAGCCCCCCCTCCTGGGGGACTTCCTACGAGCAGTACTTC.

The chain has TRBV27 and TRBJ1-3; no reliable D call. The V end was cut by 5 bases, the J end by 4 bases, with 9 bases between. CDR1 is MNHEY and CDR2 is SMNVEV in the germline V gene (reference sequence). CDR3 length: 13 amino acids. Here the CDR3 reads CASSPRIGNTIYF. In DNA form, the CDR3 reads TGTGCCAGCAGTCCCCGTATAGGAAACACCATATATTTT.

The CDR3 DNA reads TGTGCCAGTAAGGAGGGAACTGGGGCCAACGTCCTGACTTTC. The encoded protein is CASKEGTGANVLTF. This sequence joins TRBV19 and TRBJ2-6, with a weak D call TRBD2 (6 bases). The V gene's germline CDR1 is LNHDA and CDR2 SQIVND (reference sequence). V lost 7 bases to trimming and J lost 2 bases, with 9 bases between them. The CDR3 is made up of 14 amino acids. Full variable domain (outside the CDR3, taken from reference TRBV19 and TRBJ2-6): DGGITQSPKYLFRKEGQNVTLSCEQNLNHDAMYWYRQDPGQGLRLIYYSQIVNDFQKGDIAEGYSVSREKKESFPLTVTSAQKNPTAFYLCASKEGTGANVLTFGAGSRLTVL.

CDR3 DNA sequence: TGCGCCAGCAGCCACCGTGCGGGACAGACCACAGATACGCAGTATTTT. It encodes CASSHRAGQTTDTQYF. This chain joins TRBV4-1 and TRBJ2-3; weak D call: TRBD1 (7 bases). The CDR3 totals 16 residues. Trimming removed 3 bases at V and 2 bases at J, with 15 bases between. Germline values: CDR1 MGHRA, CDR2 YSYEKL.

The chain carries TRBV7-6 and TRBJ2-1; 7 bases are shared with TRBD1. With V trimmed by 5 bases and J by 0 bases, 16 bases remained unmatched. CDR3 length: 19 amino acids. CDR1 and CDR2 (germline): SGHVS, FNYEAQ. The CDR3, as DNA: TGTGCCAGCAGCCGACCTAAGGGGGCGACAGGAAGCTCCTACAATGAGCAGTTCTTC. The encoded protein is CASSRPKGATGSSYNEQFF.

The chain has TRBV4-1 and TRBJ2-1; D is unclear. The germline CDR1 and CDR2 sequences are MGHRA and YSYEKL. This CDR3 region has 12 residues. The V gene lost 3 bases and the J gene lost 5 bases, with 5 bases spanning the gap. CDR3 coding DNA: TGCGCCAGCAGCCACCTTGACAATGAGCAGTTCTTC. Protein: CASSHLDNEQFF.

The chain has TRBV6-5 and TRBJ1-1; D gene uncertain. The CDR3 is 15 residues long. Germline values: CDR1 MNHEY, CDR2 SVGAGI. V lost 6 bases to trimming and J lost 1 base, with 15 bases between them. Here the CDR3 DNA reads TGTGCCAGCAGATTACGGATCGGAGGGAACACTGAAGCTTTCTTT. It yields the protein CASRLRIGGNTEAFF.

The chain combines TRBV6-1 with TRBJ2-2; 8 bases align to TRBD1. There are 15 residues in the CDR3. With V trimmed by 7 bases and J by 4 bases, 8 bases remained unmatched. Germline values: CDR1 MNHNS, CDR2 SASEGT. For the CDR3, the DNA is TGTGCCAGCATTCGAAGCGACAGGGGCACCGGGGAGCTGTTTTTT. Encoded protein: CASIRSDRGTGELFF.

The chain employs TRBV4-2 and TRBJ2-7, with D uncertain. Germline V gene lookup returns CDR1 LGHNA and CDR2 YNFKEQ. CDR3 length: 15 amino acids. With 0 bases removed from V and 2 bases from J, the gap between germline ends came to 11 bases. Here the CDR3 DNA reads TGTGCCAGCAGCCAAGATCCGGGTTCGACCTACGAGCAGTACTTC. Translation gives CASSQDPGSTYEQYF.